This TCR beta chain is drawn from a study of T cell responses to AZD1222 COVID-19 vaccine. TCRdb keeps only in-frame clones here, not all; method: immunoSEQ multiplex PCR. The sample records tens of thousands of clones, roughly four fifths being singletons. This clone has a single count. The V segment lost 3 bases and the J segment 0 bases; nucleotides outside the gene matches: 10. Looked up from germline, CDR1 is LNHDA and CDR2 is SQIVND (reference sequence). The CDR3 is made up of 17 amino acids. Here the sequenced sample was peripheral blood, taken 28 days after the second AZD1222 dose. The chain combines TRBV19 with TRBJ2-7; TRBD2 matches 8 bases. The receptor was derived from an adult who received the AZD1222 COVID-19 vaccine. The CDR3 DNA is TGTGCCAGTAGTATTCGGGGAGCGGGAGTTAACTCCTACGAGCAGTACTTC. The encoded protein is CASSIRGAGVNSYEQYF.